One sample yielded the 11 T cell receptor beta chains listed below, sequenced in a study of CD8+ T cells in alopecia areata. The authors extracted RNA and reverse transcribed it into cDNA as the sequencing template. Assay: immunoSEQ multiplex PCR; the TCRdb copy retains only in-frame clones and omits some. This table holds under 250,000 clones, approximately 61% found once. The specimen comprised CD4+ T cells sorted from blood, sampled at week 0. The receptor set was obtained from a human donor with alopecia areata.

J is TRBJ2-7 and V is TRBV29-1; D uncertain. With 5 bases removed from V and 3 bases from J, the gap between germline ends came to 14 bases. The CDR3 contains 13 residues. Germline loops: CDR1 SQVTM, CDR2 ANQGSEA. The CDR3, as DNA: TGCAGCGTTAGCAGGCGGCTAAACTACGAGCAGTACTTC. It specifies CSVSRRLNYEQYF.

This clone was found a few times. J is TRBJ2-7 and V is TRBV5-1; 8 nucleotides agree with TRBD1. This CDR3 comprises 14 residues. Germline trimming cut 4 bases from V and 6 bases from J; bases unmatched to any gene: 9. Germline CDR1 is SGHRS and CDR2 is YFSETQ. This CDR3 is CASSRWETGGEQYF. The DNA for the CDR3 is TGCGCCAGCAGCCGGTGGGAAACAGGGGGCGAGCAGTACTTC.

The chain is built from TRBV5-1 and TRBJ1-2; TRBD1 agrees at 9 bases. Trimming at V came to 6 bases and at J to 2 bases, leaving 2 bases not matched to a gene. The V gene's germline CDR1 is SGHRS and CDR2 YFSETQ. CDR3 length equals 13 residues. CDR3 region: CASTTGGNYGYTF. CDR3 DNA sequence: TGCGCCAGCACGACAGGGGGAAACTATGGCTACACCTTC.

This clone turned up a few times. The chain combines TRBV25-1 with TRBJ2-1; no firm D call. Germline V lookup: CDR1 MGHDK, CDR2 SYGVNS. Trimming left V 0 bases short and J 10 bases short, with 7 bases between. The CDR3 runs to 12 residues. The CDR3 region has the DNA TGTGCCAGCAGTGAATACGGACCAGAGCAGTTCTTC. Amino acids: CASSEYGPEQFF.

This chain connects TRBV5-8 to TRBJ2-5, with a weak D call TRBD2 (6 bases). The CDR3 length is 14 residues. V lost 4 bases to trimming and J lost 2 bases, with 12 bases between them. In germline, CDR1 is SGHTS, CDR2 YDEGEE. The CDR3 DNA follows: TGTGCCAGCAGCCCGGGGGTAGATCAAGAGACCCAGTACTTC. This codes for CASSPGVDQETQYF.

This rearrangement joins TRBV9 to TRBJ2-7; the match to TRBD2 covers 9 bases. Germline CDR1 reads SGDLS; CDR2 reads YYNGEE. CDR3 length: 16 amino acids. The V and J ends lost 5 bases and 4 bases, in that order; junction bases with no gene match: 13. The CDR3 loop is CASSRRPSGNLYEQYF. Here the CDR3 DNA reads TGTGCCAGCAGTCGACGGCCTAGCGGGAACCTTTACGAGCAGTACTTC.

The gene calls are TRBV28 and TRBJ1-1, with 8 bases identical to TRBD1. Germline CDR1 MDHEN, CDR2 SYDVKM. Trimming cost V 4 bases and J 3 bases; bases outside gene matches: 7. The CDR3 is 15 amino acids. DNA of the CDR3: TGTGCCAGCAGTTCGGGGGCAGGGGGCCACACTGAAGCTTTCTTT. Translating gives CASSSGAGGHTEAFF. Full variable domain (outside the CDR3, taken from reference TRBV28 and TRBJ1-1): DVKVTQSSRYLVKRTGEKVFLECVQDMDHENMFWYRQDPGLGLRLIYFSYDVKMKEKGDIPEGYSVSREKKERFSLILESASTNQTSMYLCASSSGAGGHTEAFFGQGTRLTVV.

The CDR3 region is CASSTRQGSYEQYF. The CDR3 nucleotides are TGCGCCAGCAGCACACGACAGGGATCCTACGAGCAGTACTTC. The chain is built from TRBV4-1 and TRBJ2-7, with 7 bases identical to TRBD1. With 5 bases clipped from V and 1 base from J, the junction kept 5 bases outside the gene matches. The CDR3 covers 14 residues. CDR1 MGHRA and CDR2 YSYEKL come from the germline V gene.

This clone came up a few times. The chain links TRBV6-5 to TRBJ1-2, with D tentatively TRBD1 (5 bases). The V gene's germline CDR1 is MNHEY and CDR2 SVGAGI. There are 15 residues in the CDR3. The V gene lost 6 bases and the J gene lost 0 bases, with 14 bases spanning the gap. The CDR3 nucleotides read TGTGCCAGCAGAATCCGACAGCTACCTAACTATGGCTACACCTTC. Protein product: CASRIRQLPNYGYTF.

The chain uses TRBV2 and TRBJ1-2; the D gene is possibly TRBD1 (6 bases). Germline CDR1 and CDR2: SNHLY and FYNNEI. Trimming took off 10 bases at V and 4 bases at J, with 13 bases between the two ends. The CDR3 is made up of 12 amino acids. Here the CDR3 reads CATRLGGYGYTF. Here the CDR3 DNA reads TGTGCCACCCGCCTAGGGGGCTATGGCTACACCTTC.

As regards this clone: Other DNA sequences within the sample encode an identical CDR3. This chain uses TRBV7-9 with TRBJ2-6; 7 nucleotides agree with TRBD1. The V gene end was trimmed by 4 bases and the J gene end by 1 base; junction bases not matched to a gene: 1. Germline assignment: CDR1 SEHNR and CDR2 FQNEAQ (reference sequence). The CDR3 is 15 amino acids. DNA for the CDR3: TGTGCCAGCAGCTCGACAGGGTCTGGGGCCAACGTCCTGACTTTC. Translation: CASSSTGSGANVLTF.